This TCR beta chain was profiled in a study of CD8+CD57+ T cells in acquired aplastic anemia. As for the study in general: Sorted CD4+ plus CD8+ cells gave DNA averaging roughly 2.9 ug. Overall study findings and caveats: The study identified under 30 CD8+ CDR3 sequences shared by patients and controls.

For this clonotype: Its antigen is currently unknown. At one boundary the junction diverges from the germline segment, which might be a read error.

The use of genomic DNA as template underpinned the TCR beta VDJ and CDR3 profiling. TCRdb used MiXCR to reprocess the reads, holding one entry per CDR3 protein. The data hold approximately 200,000 distinct CDR3 sequences, with roughly 64% observed a single time. This CDR3 contains 19 residues. Germline V gene data show CDR1 as SGHNT and CDR2 as YYREEE (reference sequence). The clonotype comes from a human donor with severe aplastic anemia or a healthy control (not recorded which). The rearrangement joins TRBV5-4 to TRBJ1-1; D perhaps matches TRBD1 (6 bases). The sequenced sample was sorted CD4+, CD8+, or CD8+CD57+ T cells (not recorded which) from PBMCs. CDR3 DNA: TGTGCCTGCAGCTCTAGTATCATAGGGGGATTAAAGGGCCGCACTGAAGCTTTCTTT. This encodes CACSSSIIGGLKGRTEAFF.